The 11 T cell receptor beta chains given below trace back to one sample, sequenced in a study of T cell repertoires in cytomegalovirus infection (dated by TCRdb to the late 2010s). The instrument was an Illumina HiSeq 1500. TCRdb reanalyzed the raw reads on its own, using fastp at Q25 for trimming and MiXCR for clone calling, and kept in-frame beta chains. CDR3 protein sequences are deduplicated, and each keeps its most common genes and DNA. The sample contains some 500,000 distinct CDR3 sequences, almost 40% of them found a single time. About half of the sample is taken by the ten largest. The treatment or condition label, as the study defines it: in vitro stimulation with specific CMV peptide epitopes to enrich CMV-specific T cells. Their antigens are not known. Specimen: cultured PBMCs, collected from culture after CMV antigen stimulation. Receptors originate from a human donor in good health (CMV status not recorded). Some clones in this sample may be carry-over from other donors' samples.

This chain connects TRBV28 to TRBJ2-7; 12 bases fit TRBD1. There are 16 residues in the CDR3. Trimming cost V 2 bases and J 5 bases; bases outside gene matches: 7. Germline V gives CDR1 MDHEN, CDR2 SYDVKM. This CDR3 is CASSLTTGTGGNEQYF. CDR3 DNA: TGTGCCAGCAGTTTAACCACCGGGACAGGGGGCAACGAGCAGTACTTC.

This chain joins TRBV5-1 and TRBJ2-5; D remains unclear. Germline lookup yields CDR1 SGHRS and CDR2 YFSETQ. The CDR3 has 12 residues. V lost 3 bases, J lost 3 bases, and 6 bases lay in between. DNA of the CDR3: TGCGCCAGCAGCTGGACCAAAGAGACCCAGTACTTC. Translated, it gives CASSWTKETQYF.

This chain joins TRBV10-3 and TRBJ2-3, with D possibly being TRBD2 (5 bases). Germline CDR1 and CDR2: ENHRY and SYGVKD. This CDR3 region has 16 residues. The V end lost 0 bases, the J end lost 4 bases, and 14 bases lay between the germline ends. The CDR3 coding sequence is TGTGCCATCAGTGAGTCGAGAGGGTTAAACGCAGATACGCAGTATTTT. Translating it yields CAISESRGLNADTQYF.

The V call is TRBV12-3 or TRBV12-4, the J call TRBJ2-4, with D perhaps matching TRBD1 (6 bases). This CDR3 has 14 amino acids. The V end was cut by 7 bases, the J end by 6 bases, with 16 bases between. Here the CDR3 DNA reads TGTGCCAGCACTGCACCGGGACAACGAAACATTCAGTACTTC. Residues: CASTAPGQRNIQYF.

The chain employs TRBV5-5 and TRBJ2-2; TRBD1 might be the D (5 bases). Trimming took off 1 base at V and 4 bases at J, with 11 bases between the two ends. CDR1 is SGHKS, CDR2 YYEKEE, per germline (reference sequence). The CDR3 runs 15 residues. The CDR3 region is CASSLYAGITGELFF. In nucleotides, the CDR3 is TGTGCCAGCAGCTTGTACGCAGGGATCACCGGGGAGCTGTTTTTT.

The rearrangement links TRBV12-3 or TRBV12-4 to TRBJ1-1, with D uncertain. Trimming shortened V by 3 bases and J by 0 bases, and 8 bases separated the two germline ends. The CDR3 extends over 14 amino acids. The CDR3 DNA follows: TGTGCCAGCAGTTTTTGGGCTCTGAACACTGAAGCTTTCTTT. Encoded protein: CASSFWALNTEAFF.

This sequence joins TRBV18 and TRBJ2-7; 8 nucleotides agree with TRBD2. Per germline, CDR1 KGHSH and CDR2 LQKENI. This CDR3 region has 15 residues. The junction had 8 bases not matched to a gene; V was cut back by 1 base and J by 6 bases. In DNA, the CDR3 is TGTGCCAGCTCACCACTTGAGCGGGGGCTGGCCGAGCAGTACTTC. Its protein product is CASSPLERGLAEQYF.

A few counts support this clonotype. The chain recombines TRBV7-2 with TRBJ1-6; no clear D. The V end lost 5 bases, the J end lost 8 bases, and 19 bases lay between the germline ends. This CDR3 has 16 residues. CDR1 is SGHTA and CDR2 is FQGNSA in the germline V gene. This chain's CDR3 is CASSVVSTSEDSPLHF. The CDR3 bases are TGTGCCAGCAGCGTCGTCTCAACCTCAGAGGATTCACCCCTCCACTTT.

The gene calls are TRBV11-2 and TRBJ1-4, with TRBD1 as a possible D gene (6 bases). The germline V gene encodes CDR1 SGHAT and CDR2 FQNNGV. V lost 3 bases, J lost 11 bases, and 16 bases lay in between. The CDR3 extends over 14 amino acids. The CDR3 DNA is TGTGCCAGCAGCTTGGGGGGCGTGGGGAGGAAACTGTTTTTT. Residues: CASSLGGVGRKLFF.

In its sample, this clonotype was seen a few times. V and J are TRBV7-2 and TRBJ2-1; TRBD1 agrees at 8 bases. The CDR3 totals 15 residues. Germline V gene data show CDR1 as SGHTA and CDR2 as FQGNSA. The J segment lost 6 bases and the V segment lost 4 bases, leaving 8 bases of the junction unmatched. The CDR3 DNA is TGTGCCAGCAGCTCCGGGACAGGATACGCCAATGAGCAGTTCTTC. It translates to CASSSGTGYANEQFF.

This clonotype was recorded at least ten times. This chain connects TRBV7-8 to TRBJ1-1, with D uncertain. Per germline, CDR1 SGHVS and CDR2 FQNEAQ. CDR3 size: 14 residues. V lost 6 bases, J lost 0 bases, and 11 bases lay in between. The CDR3 here is CASSPLNMNTEAFF. CDR3 nucleotides: TGTGCCAGCAGTCCACTGAACATGAACACTGAAGCTTTCTTT.